Sequencing of this T cell receptor (beta chain) was carried out in a study of T-cell reconstitution after alpha-beta-depleted transplantation in children. Germline V gives CDR1 SGHVS, CDR2 FQNEAQ. The junction had 10 bases not matched to a gene; V was cut back by 0 bases and J by 2 bases. The CDR3 extends over 18 amino acids. Regarding this clonotype: Antigen: not known.

Study-wide results and caveats: Several hundred graft clones that had expanded were reportedly the source of alpha-beta T cells about two months after transplant. When one year had passed after transplant, most T-cell counts and diversity came from newly produced T cells.

Unique molecular identifiers were used to barcode this TCRbeta library. TCRdb reanalysed the PCR reads using MiXCR and keeps one entry per CDR3 protein. The table includes some 830,000 distinct CDR3 sequences, less than 20% detected once. The chain combines TRBV7-8 with TRBJ2-3, with 8 positions matching TRBD1. The source was PBMCs, mostly from graft donor cells, collected 360 days after TCRalphabeta/CD19-depleted stem cell transplant. This receptor was taken from a male patient younger than 18 who had a stem cell transplant for acute lymphoblastic leukemia, so the T cells may come from the graft donor. The CDR3 coding sequence is TGTGCCAGCAGCTTAGCGCTATGGGGACAGGAGGACACAGATACGCAGTATTTT. The encoded protein is CASSLALWGQEDTDTQYF.